This is a list of T cell receptor beta chains from one sample in a study of blood T cell repertoires in COVID-19. Profiling relied on immunoSEQ multiplex PCR, and the TCRdb table lists in-frame clones only, not all of them. The repertoire holds around 480,000 clones, with around 90% as singletons. Sequences were obtained from PBMCs or T cells enriched from blood (not recorded which). The receptors derive from a woman between 18 and 29 years old who had recovered from COVID-19. The conserved cysteine and the conserved F or W are not part of the CDR3 here. Each record gives: J gene, D gene, V gene, CDR3 protein. A D gene is named only where the DNA matches it firmly.

TRBJ1-5	TRBD1	TRBV24-1	ATSDRDRVNQPQH
TRBJ1-6	-	TRBV6-5	ASSYSAQGNSPLH
TRBJ1-2	TRBD1	TRBV18	ASSPAGTGDYGYT
TRBJ1-1	-	TRBV12-3/TRBV12-4	ASRPEGGTEAF
TRBJ2-2	TRBD1	TRBV28	ASSLVVGTEAGELF
TRBJ1-2	-	TRBV27	ASSVTGRDGYT
TRBJ1-5	-	TRBV19	ASTPREGARNQPQH
TRBJ1-6	-	TRBV12-5	ASGLGMGSSYNSPLH
TRBJ1-2	-	TRBV28	ASSLGHLGYT
TRBJ1-4	-	TRBV3-1/TRBV3-2	ASSPIGHLGEKLF
TRBJ1-2	-	TRBV5-1	ASSFLSDSNYGYT
TRBJ2-3	-	TRBV5-4	ASSPDGGGTDTQY
TRBJ1-4	-	TRBV6-6	ASIQGSNEKLF
TRBJ2-7	-	TRBV21-1	ASSKASVQGPGYEQY
TRBJ1-2	-	TRBV29-1	SVEAEADGRDGYT
TRBJ2-1	-	TRBV2	ASSGGSAYNEQF